This T cell receptor beta chain came from a study of T cells expressing NK-cell markers (dated by TCRdb to 2019 to 2021). As for the study more broadly: Three sorted T-cell subsets (CD3+CD56+NKG2C+, CD3+CD56+NKG2C- and CD3+CD56-NKG2C+) from several donors had their TCR beta-chain repertoires profiled. Among the eight sequenced donors, only one was HCMV-seronegative, while the other seven were HCMV-seropositive. Randomly selected healthy volunteers, three men and five women, were used as the eight sequenced donors. Libraries were sequenced as 2 x 150 bp reads on Illumina HiSeq 2000/2500, MiSeq or NextSeq. Overall results and qualifications from the work: Those dominant clonotypes were again the most abundant among CD3+CD56-NKG2C+ cells in a few donors, at about 28.3-65%. It remained unclear whether the expanded NKG2C-expressing T cell clones were specific for HCMV antigens. In several donors, the dominant CD3+CD56+NKG2C+ clonotypes were among the top 10 CD8+ clonotypes and accounted for roughly 1.0-7.5% of CD8+ T cells.

The CDR3 goes from the cysteine to the phenylalanine over 15 residues. No DNA was logged. Looking up the germline V gene yields CDR1 SGHTS and CDR2 YDEGEE. TCRdb records Illumina HiSeq 2000 as the sequencer. TCR beta cDNA libraries were made by 5'RACE template switching that added a universal primer site and unique molecular identifiers. Priming for cDNA synthesis came from the TCR beta constant segment, and two successive PCR amplification steps followed. The study's own analysis went as follows. MIGEC was used to demultiplex reads and group the reads by UMI, and MiTCR was used to assemble and quantify clonotypes. To remove erroneous sequences, TCR cDNA sequences were retained only when supported by two or more reads. The tcR package was used for downstream repertoire analysis, and clonotypes were matched across fractions by CDR3 nucleotide sequence plus V segment. Antigen specificity was annotated against VDJdb with VDJmatch, allowing one amino acid substitution in CDR3. TCRdb reprocessed the reads, reporting each CDR3 protein sequence once and no DNA. These V and J calls are TCRdb output, not the study's own analysis. In this sample's table one finds a few hundred thousand distinct CDR3 sequences. The biggest ten clones account for approximately 1.5% of the sample.

Concerning this clonotype: There is no known antigen for this receptor.

HCMV serostatus was determined by detecting HCMV-specific IgG in serum with a commercial ELISA kit. Ficoll density gradient centrifugation was used to isolate peripheral blood mononuclear cells from blood. The receptor was derived from a woman between 45 and 60 years old in good health. Donor details come from another sample of the same person, matched by shared clones. The sequence joins TRBV5-8 to TRBJ2-1; the D call from TCRdb, TRBD1, cannot be confirmed without DNA. Sequencing was done on a sample of blood T cells: a sorted CD56 or NKG2C T cell subset, CD4+ or CD8+ T cells, or bulk PBMC T cells (not recorded which). The CDR3 here reads CASSRQGSPYNEQFF.